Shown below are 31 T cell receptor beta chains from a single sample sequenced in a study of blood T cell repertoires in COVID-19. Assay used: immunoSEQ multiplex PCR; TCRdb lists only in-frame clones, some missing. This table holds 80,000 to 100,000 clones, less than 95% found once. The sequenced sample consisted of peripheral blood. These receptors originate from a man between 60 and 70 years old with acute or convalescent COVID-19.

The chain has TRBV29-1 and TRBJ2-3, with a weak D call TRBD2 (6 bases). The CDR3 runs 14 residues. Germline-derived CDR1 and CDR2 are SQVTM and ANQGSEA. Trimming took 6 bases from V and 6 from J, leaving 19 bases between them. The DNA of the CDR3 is TGCAGCGTCTCGGGACTGGCCGGCTCCGATACGCAGTATTTT. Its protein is CSVSGLAGSDTQYF.

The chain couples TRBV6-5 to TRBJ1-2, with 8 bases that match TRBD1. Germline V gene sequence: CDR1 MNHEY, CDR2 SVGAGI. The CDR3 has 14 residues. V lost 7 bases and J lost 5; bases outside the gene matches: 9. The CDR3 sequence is CASTQGTGGYGYTF. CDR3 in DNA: TGTGCCAGCACCCAAGGAACAGGGGGATATGGCTACACCTTC.

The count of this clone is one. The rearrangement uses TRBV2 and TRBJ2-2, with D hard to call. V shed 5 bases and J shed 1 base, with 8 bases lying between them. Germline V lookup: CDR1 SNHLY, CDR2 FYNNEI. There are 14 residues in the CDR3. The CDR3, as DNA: TGTGCCAGCAGTCGAACAGAGAACACCGGGGAGCTGTTTTTT. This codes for CASSRTENTGELFF.

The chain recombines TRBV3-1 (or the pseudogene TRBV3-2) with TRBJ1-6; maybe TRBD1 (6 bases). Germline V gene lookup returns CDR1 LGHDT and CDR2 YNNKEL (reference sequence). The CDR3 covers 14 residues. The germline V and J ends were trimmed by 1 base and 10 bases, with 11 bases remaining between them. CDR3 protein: CASSQGTDKSPLHF. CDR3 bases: TGTGCCAGCAGCCAAGGGACAGACAAGTCACCCCTCCACTTT.

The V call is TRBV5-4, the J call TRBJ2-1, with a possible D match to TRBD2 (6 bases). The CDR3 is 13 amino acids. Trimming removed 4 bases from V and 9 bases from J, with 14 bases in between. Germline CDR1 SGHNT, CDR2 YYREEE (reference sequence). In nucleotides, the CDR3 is TGTGCCAGCAGCAACAGCCGGGGGACTGAGCAGTTCTTC. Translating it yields CASSNSRGTEQFF.

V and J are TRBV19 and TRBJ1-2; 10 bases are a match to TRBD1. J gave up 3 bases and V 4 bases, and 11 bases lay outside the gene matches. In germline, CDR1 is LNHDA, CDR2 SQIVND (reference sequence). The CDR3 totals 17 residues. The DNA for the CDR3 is TGTGCCAGTAGTAGGGGACCGGGACAGGGGCTCCACTATGGCTACACCTTC. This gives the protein CASSRGPGQGLHYGYTF.

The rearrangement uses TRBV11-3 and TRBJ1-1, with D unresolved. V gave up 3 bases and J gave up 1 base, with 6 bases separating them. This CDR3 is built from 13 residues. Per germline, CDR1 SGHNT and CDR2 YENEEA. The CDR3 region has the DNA TGTGCCAGCAGCTTTCAGTCGAACACTGAAGCTTTCTTT. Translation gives CASSFQSNTEAFF.

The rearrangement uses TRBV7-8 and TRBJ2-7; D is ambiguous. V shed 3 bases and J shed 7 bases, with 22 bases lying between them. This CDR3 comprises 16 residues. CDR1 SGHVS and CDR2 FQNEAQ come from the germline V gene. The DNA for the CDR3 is TGTGCCAGCAGCTTTCCCCCTTTGACGGAGTTATTTGAGCAGTACTTC. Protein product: CASSFPPLTELFEQYF.

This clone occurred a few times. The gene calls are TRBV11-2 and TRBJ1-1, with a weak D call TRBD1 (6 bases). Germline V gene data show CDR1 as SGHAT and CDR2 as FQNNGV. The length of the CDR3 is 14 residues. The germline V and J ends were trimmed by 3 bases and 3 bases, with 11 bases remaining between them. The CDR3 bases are TGTGCCAGCAGCTTCACAGGGATCGACACTGAAGCTTTCTTT. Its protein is CASSFTGIDTEAFF. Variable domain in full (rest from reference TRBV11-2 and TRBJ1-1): EAGVAQSPRYKIIEKRQSVAFWCNPISGHATLYWYQQILGQGPKLLIQFQNNGVVDDSQLPKDRFSAERLKGVDSTLKIQPAKLEDSAVYLCASSFTGIDTEAFFGQGTRLTVV.

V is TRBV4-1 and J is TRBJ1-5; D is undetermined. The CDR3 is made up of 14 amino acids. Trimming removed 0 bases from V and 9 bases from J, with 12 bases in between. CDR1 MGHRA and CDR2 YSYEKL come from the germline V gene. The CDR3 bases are TGCGCCAGCAGCCAAGAGGCGGCCCGTTCGCCCCAGCATTTT. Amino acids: CASSQEAARSPQHF.

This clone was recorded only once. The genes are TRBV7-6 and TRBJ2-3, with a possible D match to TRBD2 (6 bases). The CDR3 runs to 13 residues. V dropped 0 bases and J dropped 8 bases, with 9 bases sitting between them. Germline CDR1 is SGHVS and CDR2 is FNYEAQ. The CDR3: CASSLALGGTQYF. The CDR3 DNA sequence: TGTGCCAGCAGCTTAGCGTTGGGGGGTACGCAGTATTTT.

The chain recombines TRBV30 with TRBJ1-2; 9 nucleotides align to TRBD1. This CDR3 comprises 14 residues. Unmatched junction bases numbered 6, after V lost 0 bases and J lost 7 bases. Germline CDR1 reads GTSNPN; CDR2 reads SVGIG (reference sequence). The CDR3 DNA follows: TGTGCCTGGAGTGTAGGGACAGGGCTGGGTGGCTACACCTTC. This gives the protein CAWSVGTGLGGYTF.

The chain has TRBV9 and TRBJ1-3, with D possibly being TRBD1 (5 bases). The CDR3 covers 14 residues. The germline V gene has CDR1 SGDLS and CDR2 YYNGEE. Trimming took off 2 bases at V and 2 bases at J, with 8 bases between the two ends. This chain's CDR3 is CASSVGGTGNTIYF. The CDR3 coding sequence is TGTGCCAGCAGCGTCGGGGGAACTGGAAACACCATATATTTT.

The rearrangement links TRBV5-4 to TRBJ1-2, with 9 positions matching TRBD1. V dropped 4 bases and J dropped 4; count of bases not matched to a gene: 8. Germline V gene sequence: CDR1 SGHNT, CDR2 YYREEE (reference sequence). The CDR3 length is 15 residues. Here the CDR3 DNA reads TGTGCCAGCAGCGTGGGACAGGGACTCAGCTATGGCTACACCTTC. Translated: CASSVGQGLSYGYTF.

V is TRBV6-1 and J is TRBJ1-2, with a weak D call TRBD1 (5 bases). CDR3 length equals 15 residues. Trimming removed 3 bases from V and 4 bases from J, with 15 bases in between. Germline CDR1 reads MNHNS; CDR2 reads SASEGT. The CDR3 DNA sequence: TGTGCCAGCAGTGAGGGGGGATGGGCCCCCTATGGCTACACCTTC. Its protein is CASSEGGWAPYGYTF.

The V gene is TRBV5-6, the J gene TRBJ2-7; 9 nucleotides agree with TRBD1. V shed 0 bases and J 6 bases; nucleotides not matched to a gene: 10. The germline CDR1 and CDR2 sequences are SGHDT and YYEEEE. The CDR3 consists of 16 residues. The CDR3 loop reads CASSLDGTGLGREQYF. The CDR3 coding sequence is TGTGCCAGCAGCTTGGATGGGACAGGGCTGGGGCGCGAGCAGTACTTC.

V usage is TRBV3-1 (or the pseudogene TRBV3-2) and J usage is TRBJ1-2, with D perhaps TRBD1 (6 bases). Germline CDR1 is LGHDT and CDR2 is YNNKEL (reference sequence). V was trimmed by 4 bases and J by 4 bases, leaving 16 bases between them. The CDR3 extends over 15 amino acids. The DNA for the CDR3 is TGTGCCAGCAGCCGGGAAGAGACAGGCGGCTATGGCTACACCTTC. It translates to CASSREETGGYGYTF.

CDR3: CASSDRGPDTQYF. In DNA, the CDR3 is TGTGCCAGTAGTGACAGGGGCCCCGATACGCAGTATTTT. The J gene is TRBJ2-3, the V gene TRBV19, with 8 bases matching TRBD1. This CDR3 has 13 residues. Germline-derived CDR1 and CDR2 are LNHDA and SQIVND (reference sequence). Unmatched junction bases numbered 4, after V lost 5 bases and J lost 6 bases.

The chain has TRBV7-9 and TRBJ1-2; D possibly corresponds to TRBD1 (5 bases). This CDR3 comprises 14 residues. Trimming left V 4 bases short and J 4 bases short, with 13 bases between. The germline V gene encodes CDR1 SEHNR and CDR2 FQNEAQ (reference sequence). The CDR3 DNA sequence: TGTGCCAGCAGCTATGGAACAGGTACCTATGGCTACACCTTC. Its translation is CASSYGTGTYGYTF. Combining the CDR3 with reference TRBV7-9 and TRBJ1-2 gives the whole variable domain DTGVSQNPRHKITKRGQNVTFRCDPISEHNRLYWYRQTLGQGPEFLTYFQNEAQLEKSRLLSDRFSAERPKGSFSTLEIQRTEQGDSAMYLCASSYGTGTYGYTFGSGTRLTVV.

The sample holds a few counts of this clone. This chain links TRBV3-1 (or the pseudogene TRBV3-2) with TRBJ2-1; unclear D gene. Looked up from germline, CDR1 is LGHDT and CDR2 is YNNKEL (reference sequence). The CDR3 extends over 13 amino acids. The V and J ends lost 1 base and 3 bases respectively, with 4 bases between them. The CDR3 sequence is CASSQGSYNEQFF. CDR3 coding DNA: TGTGCCAGCAGCCAAGGCAGCTACAATGAGCAGTTCTTC.

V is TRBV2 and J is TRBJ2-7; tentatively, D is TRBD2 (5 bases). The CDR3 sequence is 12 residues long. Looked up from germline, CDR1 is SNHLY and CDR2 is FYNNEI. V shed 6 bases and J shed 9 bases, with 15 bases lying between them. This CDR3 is CASSAQPRVQYV. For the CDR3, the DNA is TGTGCCAGCAGCGCTCAGCCGAGGGTGCAGTACGTC.

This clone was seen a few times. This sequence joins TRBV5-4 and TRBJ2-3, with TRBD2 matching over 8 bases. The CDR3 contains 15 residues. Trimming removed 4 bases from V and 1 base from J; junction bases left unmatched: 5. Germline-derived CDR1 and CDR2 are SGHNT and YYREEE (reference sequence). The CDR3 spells CASSPGGSRTDTQYF. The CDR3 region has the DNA TGTGCCAGCAGCCCGGGGGGGTCCCGCACAGATACGCAGTATTTT.

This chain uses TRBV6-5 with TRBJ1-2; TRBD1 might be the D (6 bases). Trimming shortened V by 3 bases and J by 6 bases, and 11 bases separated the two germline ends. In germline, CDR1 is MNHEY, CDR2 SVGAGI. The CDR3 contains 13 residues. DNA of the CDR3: TGTGCCAGCAGTTATTTGCAGGGGAATGGCTACACCTTC. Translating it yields CASSYLQGNGYTF.

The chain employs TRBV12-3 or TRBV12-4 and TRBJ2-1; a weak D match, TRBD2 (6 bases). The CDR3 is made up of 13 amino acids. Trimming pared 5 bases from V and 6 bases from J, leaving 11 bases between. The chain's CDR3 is CASSRDSANEQFF. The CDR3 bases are TGTGCCAGCAGTCGGGACTCGGCCAATGAGCAGTTCTTC.

The DNA for the CDR3 is TGTGCCAGCAGTTACCCGGGACAGGGGACCGGGGAGCTGTTTTTT. It specifies CASSYPGQGTGELFF. V and J are TRBV6-5 and TRBJ2-2, with 10 bases matching TRBD1. This CDR3 is built from 15 residues. Looked up from germline, CDR1 is MNHEY and CDR2 is SVGAGI. J gave up 5 bases and V 2 bases, and 2 bases lay outside the gene matches.

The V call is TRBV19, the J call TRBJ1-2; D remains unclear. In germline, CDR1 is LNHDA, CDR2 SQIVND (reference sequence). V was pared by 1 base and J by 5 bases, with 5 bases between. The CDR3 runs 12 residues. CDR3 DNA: TGTGCCAGTAGTATAGCGGGGTATGGCTACACCTTC. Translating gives CASSIAGYGYTF.

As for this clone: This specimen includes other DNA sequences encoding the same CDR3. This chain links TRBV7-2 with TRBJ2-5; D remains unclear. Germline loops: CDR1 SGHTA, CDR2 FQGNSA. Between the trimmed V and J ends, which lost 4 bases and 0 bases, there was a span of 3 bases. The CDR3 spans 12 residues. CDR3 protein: CASSSYQETQYF. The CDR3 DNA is TGTGCCAGCAGCTCGTACCAAGAGACCCAGTACTTC.

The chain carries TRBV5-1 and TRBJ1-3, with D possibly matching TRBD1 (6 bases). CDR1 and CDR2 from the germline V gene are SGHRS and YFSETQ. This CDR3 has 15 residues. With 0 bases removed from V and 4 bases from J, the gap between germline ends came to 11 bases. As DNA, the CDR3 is TGCGCCAGCAGCTTGGCCTCAGGGGCCGGAAACACCATATATTTT. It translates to CASSLASGAGNTIYF.

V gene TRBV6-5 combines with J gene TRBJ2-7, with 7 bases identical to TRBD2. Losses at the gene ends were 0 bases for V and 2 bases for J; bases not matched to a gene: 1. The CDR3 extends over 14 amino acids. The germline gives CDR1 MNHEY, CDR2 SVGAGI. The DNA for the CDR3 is TGTGCCAGCAGTTACTCGGGGAGGGCCTACGAGCAGTACTTC. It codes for CASSYSGRAYEQYF.

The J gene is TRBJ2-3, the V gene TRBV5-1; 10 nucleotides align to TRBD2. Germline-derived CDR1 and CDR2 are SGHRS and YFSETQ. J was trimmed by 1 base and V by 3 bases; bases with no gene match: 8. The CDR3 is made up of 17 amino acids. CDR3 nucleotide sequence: TGCGCCAGCAGCTCGCCCGGGACTAGCGCGGGCACAGATACGCAGTATTTT. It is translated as CASSSPGTSAGTDTQYF. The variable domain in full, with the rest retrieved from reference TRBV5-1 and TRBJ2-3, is KAGVTQTPRYLIKTRGQQVTLSCSPISGHRSVSWYQQTPGQGLQFLFEYFSETQRNKGNFPGRFSGRQFSNSRSEMNVSTLELGDSALYLCASSSPGTSAGTDTQYFGPGTRLTVL.

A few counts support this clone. CDR3 residues: CASKGVGFYGYTF. Written as DNA, the CDR3 is TGTGCCAGCAAGGGAGTTGGGTTCTATGGCTACACCTTC. V and J are TRBV9 and TRBJ1-2; D uncertain. V gave up 6 bases and J gave up 4 bases, with 13 bases separating them. The CDR3 covers 13 residues. Germline V lookup: CDR1 SGDLS, CDR2 YYNGEE.